These T cell receptor beta chains were read from a single sample in a study of shared clonotypes between healthy human individuals. TCRdb's copy holds only in-frame clones and misses some; the assay was immunoSEQ multiplex PCR. The sample contains approximately 2.5 million clones, 90% to 95% of which appear only once. The specimen sequenced was naive CD4+ T cells from PBMCs. The receptors derive from a man in his late teens or twenties in good health. Some clones in this sample may be carry-over from other donors' samples. Each CDR3 is given with its conserved first and last residue. Each record gives: J gene, V gene, clone size, D gene, CDR3 protein, CDR3 DNA. The D gene is left open where the match is weak. Some rows have no size entry. The others give once, few or many, or a class for an expanded clone.

TRBJ1-1 TRBV5-1 - - CASSLGFGGRSEAFF TGCGCCAGCAGCTTGGGATTCGGGGGGAGGTCTGAAGCTTTCTTT
TRBJ2-4 TRBV29-1 - - CSVEGGAPNIQYF TGCAGCGTTGAAGGGGGTGCCCCCAACATTCAGTACTTC
TRBJ2-1 TRBV5-1 - TRBD1 CASAPGGYNNEQFF TGCGCCAGCGCCCCAGGGGGCTACAACAATGAGCAGTTCTTC
TRBJ1-1 TRBV7-3 - - CASSLVGSETRSTEAFF TGTGCCAGCAGCTTAGTCGGAAGTGAGACCCGTAGCACTGAAGCTTTCTTT
TRBJ1-2 TRBV5-1 - - CASSLVGRGYSRAGYTF TGCGCCAGCAGCTTGGTGGGGCGCGGGTACAGTAGAGCTGGCTACACCTTC
TRBJ2-3 TRBV18 once - CASSPPGGSSTDTQYF TGTGCCAGCTCACCACCCGGGGGATCTAGCACAGATACGCAGTATTTT
TRBJ1-1 TRBV10-3 few - CAISEEGPEAFF TGTGCCATCAGTGAGGAGGGACCTGAAGCTTTCTTT
TRBJ2-7 TRBV7-3 - - CASSLGNTISYEQYF TGTGCCAGCAGCTTAGGCAATACTATAAGCTACGAGCAGTACTTC
TRBJ1-1 TRBV6-1 - - CASSEEGAGTEAFF TGTGCCAGCAGTGAGGAGGGCGCGGGAACTGAAGCTTTCTTT
TRBJ1-1 TRBV28 - TRBD1 CASTGQGFEAFF TGTGCCAGCACTGGACAGGGGTTTGAAGCTTTCTTT
TRBJ2-4 TRBV30 - TRBD2 CACKLAGFSGIQYF TGTGCCTGTAAACTAGCGGGGTTTAGTGGCATTCAGTACTTC
TRBJ2-1 TRBV18 - - CASSPPYLSYNEQFF TGTGCCAGCTCACCACCCTATCTCTCCTACAATGAGCAGTTCTTC
TRBJ2-6 TRBV6-5 - - CASSYVASGANVLTF TGTGCCAGCAGTTACGTCGCCTCTGGGGCCAACGTCCTGACTTTC
TRBJ2-3 TRBV9 - - CASSVVGGLSTDTQYF TGTGCCAGCAGCGTAGTCGGGGGGCTTAGCACAGATACGCAGTATTTT
TRBJ1-2 TRBV10-3 - - CAISGNRDGYTF TGTGCCATCAGTGGAAACAGAGATGGCTACACCTTC
TRBJ2-7 TRBV28 - - CASRPKRREQYF TGTGCCAGCAGACCAAAAAGGCGCGAGCAGTACTTC